One and the same sample provided the 8 T cell receptor beta chains below, sequenced in a study of cytomegalovirus exposure and HLA in healthy donors. 13 Jbeta primers and 60 Vbeta primers were used for the PCR. Data came from immunoSEQ multiplex PCR; TCRdb stores just in-frame clones and leaves some out. The table shows 200,000 to 250,000 clones, with approximately 80% occurring only once. Sequencing was performed on PBMCs. These receptors originate from a young man in good health and CMV-seronegative.

CDR3 bases: TGTGCCAGCACGACAGGGTTCGAGCAGCCCCAGCATTTT. It codes for CASTTGFEQPQHF. The rearrangement joins TRBV2 to TRBJ1-5, with 7 bases fitting TRBD1. V lost 7 bases to trimming and J lost 7 bases; unmatched junction nucleotides: 7. The CDR3 loop spans 13 amino acids. Germline-derived CDR1 and CDR2 are SNHLY and FYNNEI.

This chain joins TRBV7-9 and TRBJ2-5; possible D gene TRBD1, 6 bases. Deletions cut 3 bases from V and 4 bases from J, with 12 bases between. The CDR3 loop spans 14 amino acids. Germline V gene lookup returns CDR1 SEHNR and CDR2 FQNEAQ (reference sequence). The CDR3 is CASSFDVRGETQYF. The CDR3 DNA follows: TGTGCCAGCAGCTTCGACGTCAGGGGAGAGACCCAGTACTTC.

The gene calls are TRBV5-5 and TRBJ1-2; D remains unclear. The CDR3 is made up of 13 amino acids. Trimming removed 4 bases at V and 8 bases at J, with 15 bases between. Germline values: CDR1 SGHKS, CDR2 YYEKEE (reference sequence). This chain's CDR3 is CASSPKQVSGYTF. The CDR3, as DNA: TGTGCCAGCAGCCCCAAGCAAGTTTCGGGCTACACCTTC.

The chain carries TRBV18 and TRBJ2-1; 14 nucleotides agree with TRBD2. Germline V gene lookup returns CDR1 KGHSH and CDR2 LQKENI. J lost 6 bases, V lost 6 bases, and 10 bases had no gene match. The CDR3 extends over 17 amino acids. The CDR3 nucleotides read TGTGCCAGCTCCCGGACTAGCGGGGGGTCCTATCTCAATGAGCAGTTCTTC. Residues: CASSRTSGGSYLNEQFF.

Comments on this clone: The germline gene is not matched at one end of the junction; a read error may be the cause. This chain connects TRBV7-9 to TRBJ2-7; 9 nucleotides line up with TRBD1. This CDR3 region has 16 residues. Germline CDR1 is SEHNR and CDR2 is FQNEAQ (reference sequence). The CDR3 nucleotides are TGTGCCAGCACCTTAGGAGGGACAGGGATGTCCTACGAGCAGTACTTC. It specifies CASTLGGTGMSYEQYF.

This sequence joins TRBV7-2 and TRBJ2-5; 9 bases align to TRBD1. V was pared by 4 bases and J by 5 bases, with 2 bases of the junction left unmatched. Germline V gene sequence: CDR1 SGHTA, CDR2 FQGNSA. The CDR3 extends over 13 amino acids. In DNA form, the CDR3 reads TGTGCCAGCAGCTGGGACAGGGTGGAGACCCAGTACTTC. The encoded protein is CASSWDRVETQYF.

The chain couples TRBV28 to TRBJ2-7, with TRBD1 identical over 9 bases. The trim removed 6 bases at V and 0 bases at J, leaving 6 bases unmatched. The CDR3 totals 15 residues. The germline V gene has CDR1 MDHEN and CDR2 SYDVKM. The CDR3 sequence: CASSKYRGPSYEQYF. CDR3 in DNA: TGTGCCAGCAGCAAATACAGGGGGCCCTCCTACGAGCAGTACTTC. Combining the CDR3 with reference TRBV28 and TRBJ2-7 gives the whole variable domain DVKVTQSSRYLVKRTGEKVFLECVQDMDHENMFWYRQDPGLGLRLIYFSYDVKMKEKGDIPEGYSVSREKKERFSLILESASTNQTSMYLCASSKYRGPSYEQYFGPGTRLTVT.

V usage is TRBV7-9 and J usage is TRBJ2-7, with 10 positions matching TRBD1. Trimming at V came to 5 bases and at J to 5 bases, leaving 9 bases not matched to a gene. Germline CDR1 is SEHNR and CDR2 is FQNEAQ (reference sequence). CDR3 length: 15 amino acids. CDR3 bases: TGTGCCAGCAGCCCGAGAGGGACAGGGGTAGACGAGCAGTACTTC. Translated, it gives CASSPRGTGVDEQYF.